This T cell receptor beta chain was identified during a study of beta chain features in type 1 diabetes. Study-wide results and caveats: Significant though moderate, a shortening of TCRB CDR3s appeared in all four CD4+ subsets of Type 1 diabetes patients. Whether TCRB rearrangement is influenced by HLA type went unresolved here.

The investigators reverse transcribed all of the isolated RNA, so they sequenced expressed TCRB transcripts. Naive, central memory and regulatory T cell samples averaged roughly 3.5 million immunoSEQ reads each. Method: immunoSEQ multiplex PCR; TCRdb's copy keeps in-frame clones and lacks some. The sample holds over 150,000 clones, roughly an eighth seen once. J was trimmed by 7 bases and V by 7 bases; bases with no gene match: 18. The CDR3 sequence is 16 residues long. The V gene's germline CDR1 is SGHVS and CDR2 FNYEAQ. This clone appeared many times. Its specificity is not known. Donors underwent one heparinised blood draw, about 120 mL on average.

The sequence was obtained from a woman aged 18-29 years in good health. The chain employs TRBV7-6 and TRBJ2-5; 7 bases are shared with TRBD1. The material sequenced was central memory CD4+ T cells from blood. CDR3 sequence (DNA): TGTGCCAGCAACCTACAACAGGGGCCCCCGCTCGCGACCCAGTACTTC. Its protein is CASNLQQGPPLATQYF.